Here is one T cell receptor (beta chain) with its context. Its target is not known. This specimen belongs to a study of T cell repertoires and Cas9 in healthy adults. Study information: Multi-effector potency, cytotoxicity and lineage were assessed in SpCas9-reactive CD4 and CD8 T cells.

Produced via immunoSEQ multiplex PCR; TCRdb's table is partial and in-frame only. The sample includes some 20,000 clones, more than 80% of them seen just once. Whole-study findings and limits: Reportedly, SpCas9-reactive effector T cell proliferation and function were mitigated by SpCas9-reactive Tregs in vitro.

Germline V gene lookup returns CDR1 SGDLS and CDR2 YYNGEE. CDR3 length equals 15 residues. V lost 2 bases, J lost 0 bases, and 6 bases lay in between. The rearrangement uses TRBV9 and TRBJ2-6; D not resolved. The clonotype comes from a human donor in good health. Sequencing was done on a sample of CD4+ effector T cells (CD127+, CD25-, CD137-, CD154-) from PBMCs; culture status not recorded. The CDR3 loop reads CASSVSHSGANVLTF. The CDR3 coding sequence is TGTGCCAGCAGCGTTAGTCACTCTGGGGCCAACGTCCTGACTTTC.